This TCR beta chain was observed in a study of identical twins listed by TCRdb under 2016. As for the study more broadly: The study deep-sequenced TCR alpha and beta repertoires from monozygotic twins, unrelated adults of various ages and cord blood to test whether fetal clonotypes persist. To rule out contamination, replicate twin experiments were performed at different times with different library preparation protocols. Study-wide findings and limitations: Fewer insertions were carried by abundant cord blood beta clonotypes, a similar but weaker trend appeared in young adult naive repertoires, and no such trend appeared in memory repertoires. Recombination models systematically underestimated out-of-frame TCR alpha sharing in monozygotic twins but agreed with sharing between unrelated individuals. Because the same donors could not be followed over many years, conclusions were based on cross-sectional statistical analysis. Invariant T cells such as MAIT and iNKT could partly confound zero-insertion analyses, although diverse VJ usage argued against such confounding for most clonotypes. Compared with coincidental sharing between unrelated individuals, an excess of low generation-probability sequences was observed among out-of-frame TCR alpha sequences shared between twins. Excess twin sharing in beta out-of-frame sequences was weaker because fewer shared sequences lowered the signal-to-noise ratio.

The library was produced with 5' RACE. Sequencer: Illumina HiSeq 2000. Template switching added a universal primer binding site, and the final cDNA carried a unique molecular identifier that allowed TCR cDNA molecules to be counted accurately. Specific primers in the conserved constant-segment region were used to synthesize first-strand cDNA for TCR alpha and beta chains. Each cDNA library was double barcoded, with a SMART-Mk sample barcode plus Illumina barcodes, to control for contamination. TruSeq adapter sequences and Illumina sample barcodes were added in two successive PCR steps. The TCR alpha and beta cDNA libraries were sequenced on the Illumina HiSeq platform using custom primers. For the original study's pipeline: Raw reads were processed with MiGEC to extract unique molecular identifiers, and MiXCR was used to determine CDR3 positions. For each individual, recombination models were inferred using an EM algorithm with the repgenHMM and IGoR tools. Shared clonotypes were analyzed with the tcR package in R, and sharing was normalized by the product of cloneset sizes. Out-of-frame nonproductive sequences were analyzed to study raw recombination free of thymic and clonal selection effects. TCRdb reworked the public reads: Q25 trimming with fastp, MiXCR clone assembly, productive beta chains retained. Duplicate CDR3 protein sequences are folded into a single record with the most common DNA and genes. The V and J calls were determined by TCRdb, not by the authors. The table for this sample lists over 550,000 distinct CDR3 sequences; roughly 7.1% of them were counted only once. Approximately 1.5% of the sample comes from the top ten.

Every donor in the study was a healthy Caucasian. The twin cohort consisted of three pairs of female monozygotic twins, all aged roughly 18 to 30 years. Peripheral blood mononuclear cells were used as the source from which RNA for TCR libraries was isolated. This clonotype was detected many times. Which antigen it targets is not known. No base qualities exist here, and no much larger clone lies one base off it. These data were likewise used in another study, on yellow fever vaccine responses in identical twins. Taken from the second paper: The T cell response to vaccination in identical twins was reported by the authors to appear partly convergent and partly personalized. Focusing on identical twins, the study followed the T cell clones that responded to the vaccine, and did so with precision.

The material sequenced was PBMCs. This TCR was sampled from a woman between 18 and 29 years old in good health.

The CDR3 here reads CASSQEFTDRSSYNEQFF. The DNA sequence reads TGCGCCAGCAGCCAAGAGTTTACAGACCGAAGCTCCTACAATGAGCAGTTCTTC. This receptor chain uses TRBV4-1 and TRBJ2-1; no confident D gene assignment can be made. The CDR3 covers 18 residues, taking in both the cysteine and the phenylalanine. Kept here is only the CDR3 DNA, which spans 54 bases and is read in frame from base 1. According to the germline V gene, CDR1 reads MGHRA and CDR2 reads YSYEKL. V loses 0 bases of germline sequence and J loses 0 bases, and the interval between the two ends is 15 bases.